This T cell receptor beta chain was sequenced during a study of T cell repertoires and HLA-DP antigens. TCRdb keeps only in-frame clones here, not all; method: immunoSEQ multiplex PCR. The sample gives about 120,000 clones, more than 85% of which show up once; about 0.27% is in the top ten. General study findings and limits: Total CD4+ responders were stimulated by HeLa antigen-presenting cells.

Average purity of the negatively selected CD4+ T cells was about 98%. From germline, CDR1 is MNHEY and CDR2 SMNVEV (reference sequence). Trimming removed 5 bases from V and 1 base from J, with 11 bases in between. The length of the CDR3 is 14 residues. Details on this clone: Its antigen is still unknown.

The material sequenced was CD4+ T cells from PBMCs. This receptor was taken from a woman under 30 in good health and CMV-seronegative. The chain is built from TRBV27 and TRBJ1-1; maybe TRBD1 (5 bases). CDR3 bases: TGTGCCAGCAGTCCCTGGACACCGAACACTGAAGCTTTCTTT. Its protein product is CASSPWTPNTEAFF.